One T cell receptor beta chain is described in this entry. No antigen is known for it. The record has no base qualities; no much larger clone is one base away. Synovial fluid samples were matched to blood samples from the same ankylosing spondylitis patients. These data originate in a study of CD8 T cells in ankylosing spondylitis (dated by TCRdb to about 2017). Background on the whole study: T cell receptor beta repertoires were profiled in healthy donors and ankylosing spondylitis patients so that disease-linked TCR variants could be found. The whole study cohort included 108 healthy donors and 20 to 30 ankylosing spondylitis patients. Peripheral blood samples were taken, and synovial fluid was additionally collected from ankylosing spondylitis patients. General findings and caveats noted by the study authors: Some motif variants were previously reported in synovial fluid and blood of reactive arthritis patients, suggesting common disease-initiation mechanisms. A TCR beta motif made up of several highly homologous amino acid variants appeared to be characteristic of blood from ankylosing spondylitis patients. The disease-linked clones were reported to be significantly enriched in matched synovial fluid samples from ankylosing spondylitis patients. The disease-linked clones had a CD8+ phenotype and were found at relatively low frequencies in peripheral blood.

CDR1 and CDR2 are drawn from the germline V gene: MNHNS, SASEGT. The junction carries 19 bases between V and J, which are trimmed by 6 bases and 8 bases respectively. Measured from the cysteine to the phenylalanine, the CDR3 is 14 residues long. The read is trimmed to its CDR3 DNA, 42 bases read in frame from base 1. These reads were obtained on an Illumina HiSeq 2500. TCR beta libraries were prepared by quantitative 5'-RACE with molecular barcodes. The source study handled its data this way. A new computational method based on a probabilistic model of VDJ rearrangement was used to identify disease-linked TCR variants. Starting from the raw public reads, TCRdb applied fastp trimming at Q25, assembled clones with MiXCR and retained in-frame beta chains. Records with the same CDR3 protein are collapsed into one entry carrying the most frequent genes and DNA. For this entry, the V and J calls and clone size follow TCRdb and not the study's own pipeline. The sample table contains some 150,000 distinct CDR3 sequences; only one count was recorded for under 45% of them. Roughly 15% of the sample goes to the ten largest clones.

The rearrangement joined TRBV6-1 to TRBJ1-2; no confident D gene assignment can be made. The sequencing input was synovial fluid, either unsorted or a sorted T cell fraction (not recorded which). This sequence originates from a male donor with ankylosing spondylitis. The DNA is TGTGCCAGCAGCCCTTTCGGGATCCTGCGCGGCTACACCTTC. Protein translation: CASSPFGILRGYTF.